These T cell receptor beta chains were read from a single sample in a study of blood T cell repertoires in COVID-19. Clones were read by immunoSEQ multiplex PCR, and TCRdb kept only the in-frame ones, dropping some. The top ten clones hold under 1.2% of a sample with about 380,000 clones, roughly 77% of them seen once. The sample taken for sequencing was peripheral blood. These receptors originate from a human donor with acute or convalescent COVID-19. The donor label of this sample is uncertain. The CDR3 runs from the conserved cysteine through the conserved F or W. D genes are given only for firm matches. Size values are once, few and many counts, or a class for expanded clones, and some rows have none.

CDR3aa: CAGQGAFSGNTIYF
CDR3nt: TGTGCTGGACAGGGGGCTTTTTCTGGAAACACCATATATTTT
abundance: -
d_gene: TRBD1
v_gene: TRBV12-5
j_gene: TRBJ1-3

CDR3aa: CASQPGGINYGYTF
CDR3nt: TGCGCCAGTCAACCAGGGGGCATCAACTATGGCTACACCTTC
abundance: -
d_gene: TRBD1
v_gene: TRBV5-1
j_gene: TRBJ1-2

CDR3aa: CASSPGAYSGNTIYF
CDR3nt: TGTGCCAGCTCACCAGGGGCCTACTCTGGAAACACCATATATTTT
abundance: few
d_gene: -
v_gene: TRBV18
j_gene: TRBJ1-3

CDR3aa: CASSRDRVGEQFF
CDR3nt: TGTGCCAGCAGTCGGGACAGGGTAGGTGAGCAGTTCTTC
abundance: -
d_gene: TRBD1
v_gene: TRBV6-6
j_gene: TRBJ2-1

CDR3aa: CASSWGGQGSNEQFF
CDR3nt: TGTGCCAGCAGTTGGGGGGGCCAGGGAAGTAATGAGCAGTTCTTC
abundance: once
d_gene: -
v_gene: TRBV6-5
j_gene: TRBJ2-1

CDR3aa: CASSLGLGYTF
CDR3nt: TGTGCCAGCAGCTTGGGACTTGGCTACACCTTC
abundance: -
d_gene: -
v_gene: TRBV12-3/TRBV12-4
j_gene: TRBJ1-2

CDR3aa: CASSVGARWSYGYTF
CDR3nt: TGTGCCAGCAGCGTAGGGGCAAGATGGTCCTATGGCTACACCTTC
abundance: -
d_gene: -
v_gene: TRBV9
j_gene: TRBJ1-2

CDR3aa: CASSPGQVYNEQFF
CDR3nt: TGCGCCAGCAGCCCTGGACAGGTTTACAATGAGCAGTTCTTC
abundance: few
d_gene: TRBD1
v_gene: TRBV5-1
j_gene: TRBJ2-1

CDR3aa: CASSQALTGAAHGYTF
CDR3nt: TGTGCCAGCAGCCAAGCCTTGACAGGGGCTGCCCATGGCTACACCTTC
abundance: -
d_gene: TRBD1
v_gene: TRBV3-1/TRBV3-2
j_gene: TRBJ1-2

CDR3aa: CASSSDRAGELFF
CDR3nt: TGTGCCAGCAGCTCGGACAGGGCGGGGGAGCTGTTTTTT
abundance: -
d_gene: TRBD1
v_gene: TRBV3-1/TRBV3-2
j_gene: TRBJ2-2

CDR3aa: CASSILFFRYGYTF
CDR3nt: TGTGCCAGTAGTATTCTATTCTTCCGCTATGGCTACACCTTC
abundance: -
d_gene: -
v_gene: TRBV19
j_gene: TRBJ1-2

CDR3aa: CASSLRTGNDEQFF
CDR3nt: TGTGCCAGCAGCTTACGGACAGGGAACGATGAGCAGTTCTTC
abundance: -
d_gene: TRBD1
v_gene: TRBV11-3
j_gene: TRBJ2-1

CDR3aa: CASSLGTRVHEQYF
CDR3nt: TGTGCCAGCAGCTTGGGGACAAGGGTGCACGAGCAGTACTTC
abundance: -
d_gene: -
v_gene: TRBV7-9
j_gene: TRBJ2-7

CDR3aa: CASSQVRTSGRGEQYF
CDR3nt: TGCGCCAGCAGCCAAGTGAGGACTAGCGGGAGGGGCGAGCAGTACTTC
abundance: -
d_gene: TRBD2
v_gene: TRBV4-1
j_gene: TRBJ2-7

CDR3aa: CASSLGTQSSYNEQFF
CDR3nt: TGCGCCAGCAGCTTGGGGACACAAAGCTCCTACAATGAGCAGTTCTTC
abundance: -
d_gene: -
v_gene: TRBV5-1
j_gene: TRBJ2-1

CDR3aa: CASSRGPMAFF
CDR3nt: TGTGCCAGCAGTCGAGGGCCGATGGCTTTCTTT
abundance: -
d_gene: -
v_gene: TRBV11-2
j_gene: TRBJ1-1

CDR3aa: CASSWGPPGETQYF
CDR3nt: TGTGCCAGCAGCTGGGGGCCCCCGGGAGAGACCCAGTACTTC
abundance: -
d_gene: -
v_gene: TRBV5-4
j_gene: TRBJ2-5

CDR3aa: CASSLQGRRNEKLFF
CDR3nt: TGTGCCAGCAGCCTCCAGGGCAGGCGTAATGAAAAACTGTTTTTT
abundance: once
d_gene: -
v_gene: TRBV7-2
j_gene: TRBJ1-4

CDR3aa: CASSTSPPIYEQYF
CDR3nt: TGTGCCAGCAGTACAAGTCCCCCAATCTACGAGCAGTACTTC
abundance: -
d_gene: -
v_gene: TRBV27
j_gene: TRBJ2-7

CDR3aa: CASSPLRVAGPYEQYF
CDR3nt: TGTGCCAGCTCACCACTTCGGGTAGCGGGACCCTACGAGCAGTACTTC
abundance: -
d_gene: TRBD2
v_gene: TRBV18
j_gene: TRBJ2-7

CDR3aa: CASSYGLSYEQYF
CDR3nt: TGTGCCAGCAGTTATGGCTTGTCCTACGAGCAGTACTTC
abundance: -
d_gene: -
v_gene: TRBV6-2/TRBV6-3
j_gene: TRBJ2-7

CDR3aa: CASSPPAGVGAFF
CDR3nt: TGTGCCAGCAGCCCACCGGCGGGGGTAGGGGCTTTCTTT
abundance: -
d_gene: -
v_gene: TRBV5-4
j_gene: TRBJ1-1

CDR3aa: CASSLVERGGAWSEQFF
CDR3nt: TGCGCCAGCAGCTTGGTCGAGCGGGGGGGCGCATGGTCTGAGCAGTTCTTC
abundance: -
d_gene: TRBD2
v_gene: TRBV5-1
j_gene: TRBJ2-1

CDR3aa: CASSRLAGRTDTQYF
CDR3nt: TGTGCCAGCAGCCGCCTAGCGGGGCGCACAGATACGCAGTATTTT
abundance: -
d_gene: TRBD2
v_gene: TRBV5-4
j_gene: TRBJ2-3

CDR3aa: CASSQIAGGDEQFF
CDR3nt: TGCGCCAGCAGCCAAATAGCGGGAGGGGATGAGCAGTTCTTC
abundance: -
d_gene: TRBD2
v_gene: TRBV5-1
j_gene: TRBJ2-1

CDR3aa: CASSLEWAGNEKLFF
CDR3nt: TGCGCCAGCAGCTTGGAGTGGGCAGGGAATGAAAAACTGTTTTTT
abundance: -
d_gene: -
v_gene: TRBV5-1
j_gene: TRBJ1-4

CDR3aa: CAISESGTGARKLFF
CDR3nt: TGTGCCATCAGTGAGTCCGGGACAGGGGCACGAAAACTGTTTTTT
abundance: few
d_gene: TRBD1
v_gene: TRBV10-3
j_gene: TRBJ1-4

CDR3aa: CASSIKAGVNEQFF
CDR3nt: TGTGCCAGTAGTATAAAAGCGGGGGTTAATGAGCAGTTCTTC
abundance: -
d_gene: TRBD2
v_gene: TRBV19
j_gene: TRBJ2-1

CDR3aa: CASSFRTRGIKYEQYF
CDR3nt: TGTGCCAGCAGTTTCCGCACTAGGGGGATCAAGTACGAGCAGTACTTC
abundance: few
d_gene: -
v_gene: TRBV28
j_gene: TRBJ2-7

CDR3aa: CASSHTTNLAGITGELFF
CDR3nt: TGTGCCAGCTCACATACAACTAACCTAGCGGGGATCACCGGGGAGCTGTTTTTT
abundance: -
d_gene: TRBD2
v_gene: TRBV18
j_gene: TRBJ2-2

CDR3aa: CASSFTGGAWNTEAFF
CDR3nt: TGTGCCAGCAGCTTTACAGGGGGCGCTTGGAACACTGAAGCTTTCTTT
abundance: -
d_gene: TRBD1
v_gene: TRBV11-2
j_gene: TRBJ1-1

CDR3aa: CASSLTWGPEETQYF
CDR3nt: TGTGCCAGCAGCCTCACCTGGGGCCCCGAAGAGACCCAGTACTTC
abundance: -
d_gene: -
v_gene: TRBV7-6
j_gene: TRBJ2-5

CDR3aa: CASSLESKGGSYEQYF
CDR3nt: TGCGCCAGCAGCTTGGAGTCAAAAGGGGGCTCCTACGAGCAGTACTTC
abundance: -
d_gene: -
v_gene: TRBV5-1
j_gene: TRBJ2-7

CDR3aa: CAWSVRRGDTQYF
CDR3nt: TGTGCCTGGAGTGTAAGACGGGGGGATACGCAGTATTTT
abundance: -
d_gene: -
v_gene: TRBV30
j_gene: TRBJ2-3

CDR3aa: CASSLTQGATTEAFF
CDR3nt: TGTGCCAGCAGCTTAACACAGGGGGCGACCACTGAAGCTTTCTTT
abundance: -
d_gene: TRBD1
v_gene: TRBV7-9
j_gene: TRBJ1-1

CDR3aa: CASSIDTAGGPYEQYF
CDR3nt: TGTGCCAGTAGTATAGATACGGCGGGGGGTCCCTACGAGCAGTACTTC
abundance: once
d_gene: TRBD2
v_gene: TRBV19
j_gene: TRBJ2-7

CDR3aa: CASSVASTSSYNEQFF
CDR3nt: TGCGCCAGCAGCGTAGCCTCTACCAGCTCCTACAATGAGCAGTTCTTC
abundance: -
d_gene: -
v_gene: TRBV5-1
j_gene: TRBJ2-1

CDR3aa: CASGGALNTEAFF
CDR3nt: TGTGCCAGCGGCGGGGCATTGAACACTGAAGCTTTCTTT
abundance: -
d_gene: -
v_gene: TRBV5-4
j_gene: TRBJ1-1

CDR3aa: CASRTLGGATDTQYF
CDR3nt: TGTGCCAGCAGAACCCTCGGGGGGGCCACAGATACGCAGTATTTT
abundance: -
d_gene: TRBD2
v_gene: TRBV9
j_gene: TRBJ2-3

CDR3aa: CASSRSGTGPNQPQHF
CDR3nt: TGTGCCAGCAGCCGGTCCGGGACAGGCCCAAATCAGCCCCAGCATTTT
abundance: once
d_gene: TRBD1
v_gene: TRBV3-1/TRBV3-2
j_gene: TRBJ1-5

CDR3aa: CASSIGGAWNEQFF
CDR3nt: TGTGCCAGTAGTATCGGGGGGGCCTGGAATGAGCAGTTCTTC
abundance: -
d_gene: TRBD2
v_gene: TRBV19
j_gene: TRBJ2-1

CDR3aa: CSASGLFTGEAFF
CDR3nt: TGCAGCGCATCGGGACTCTTCACCGGTGAAGCTTTCTTT
abundance: -
d_gene: -
v_gene: TRBV29-1
j_gene: TRBJ1-1

CDR3aa: CSVEDRGRGRGDTQYF
CDR3nt: TGCAGCGTTGAAGATCGGGGCAGGGGGCGGGGAGATACGCAGTATTTT
abundance: -
d_gene: TRBD1
v_gene: TRBV29-1
j_gene: TRBJ2-3

CDR3aa: CASSPQGRDSPLHF
CDR3nt: TGTGCCAGCTCACCCCAGGGGAGGGATTCACCCCTCCACTTT
abundance: -
d_gene: -
v_gene: TRBV18
j_gene: TRBJ1-6

CDR3aa: CASSPNTIQGNQPQHF
CDR3nt: TGTGCCAGCAGCCCCAATACCATACAGGGCAATCAGCCCCAGCATTTT
abundance: -
d_gene: -
v_gene: TRBV3-1/TRBV3-2
j_gene: TRBJ1-5

CDR3aa: CASSEEAGLSNQPQHF
CDR3nt: TGTGCCAGCAGTGAAGAAGCAGGTCTAAGCAATCAGCCCCAGCATTTT
abundance: -
d_gene: -
v_gene: TRBV2
j_gene: TRBJ1-5

CDR3aa: CASAASRVGEQFF
CDR3nt: TGTGCCAGCGCAGCCTCCCGGGTGGGTGAGCAGTTCTTC
abundance: -
d_gene: -
v_gene: TRBV27
j_gene: TRBJ2-1

CDR3aa: CASSLERGHFYEQYF
CDR3nt: TGTGCCAGCAGCTTGGAGCGGGGCCACTTCTACGAGCAGTACTTC
abundance: -
d_gene: TRBD2
v_gene: TRBV7-2
j_gene: TRBJ2-7

CDR3aa: CASSQDWGQVANTEAFF
CDR3nt: TGTGCCAGCAGCCAAGATTGGGGACAGGTGGCGAACACTGAAGCTTTCTTT
abundance: -
d_gene: TRBD1
v_gene: TRBV3-1/TRBV3-2
j_gene: TRBJ1-1

CDR3aa: CASSRGQGGNQPQHF
CDR3nt: TGTGCCAGCAGCCGAGGACAGGGGGGCAATCAGCCCCAGCATTTT
abundance: -
d_gene: TRBD1
v_gene: TRBV7-9
j_gene: TRBJ1-5

CDR3aa: CASRRTGGTDTQYF
CDR3nt: TGTGCCAGTAGGAGGACGGGGGGGACAGATACGCAGTATTTT
abundance: -
d_gene: TRBD2
v_gene: TRBV19
j_gene: TRBJ2-3

CDR3aa: CAISESLGRADEKLFF
CDR3nt: TGTGCCATCAGTGAGTCCTTAGGCAGGGCCGACGAAAAACTGTTTTTT
abundance: -
d_gene: -
v_gene: TRBV10-3
j_gene: TRBJ1-4